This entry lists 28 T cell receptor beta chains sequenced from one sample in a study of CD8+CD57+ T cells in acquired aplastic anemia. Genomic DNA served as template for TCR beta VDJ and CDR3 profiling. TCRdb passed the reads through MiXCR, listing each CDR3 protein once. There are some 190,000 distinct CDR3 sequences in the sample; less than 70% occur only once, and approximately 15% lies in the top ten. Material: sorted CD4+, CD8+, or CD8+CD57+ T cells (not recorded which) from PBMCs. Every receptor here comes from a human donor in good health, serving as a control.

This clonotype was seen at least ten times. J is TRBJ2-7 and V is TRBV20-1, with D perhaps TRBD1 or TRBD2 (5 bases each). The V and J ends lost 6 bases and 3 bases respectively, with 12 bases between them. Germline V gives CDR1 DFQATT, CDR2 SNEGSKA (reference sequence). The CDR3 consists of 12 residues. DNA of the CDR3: TGCAGTGCCACCGGGACGGTCTACGAGCAGTACTTC. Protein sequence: CSATGTVYEQYF.

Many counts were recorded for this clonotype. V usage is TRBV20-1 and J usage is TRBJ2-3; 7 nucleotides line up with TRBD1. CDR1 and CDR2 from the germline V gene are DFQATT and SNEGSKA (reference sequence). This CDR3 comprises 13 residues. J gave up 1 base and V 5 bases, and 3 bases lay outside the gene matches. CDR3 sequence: CSAGTAGTDTQYF. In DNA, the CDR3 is TGCAGTGCTGGGACAGCTGGCACAGATACGCAGTATTTT.

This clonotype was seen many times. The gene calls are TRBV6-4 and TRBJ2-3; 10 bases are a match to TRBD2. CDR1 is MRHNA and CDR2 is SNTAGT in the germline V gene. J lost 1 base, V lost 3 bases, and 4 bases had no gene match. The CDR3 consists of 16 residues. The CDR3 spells CASSDGSGGGTDTQYF. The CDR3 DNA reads TGTGCCAGCAGTGATGGAAGCGGGGGGGGCACAGATACGCAGTATTTT.

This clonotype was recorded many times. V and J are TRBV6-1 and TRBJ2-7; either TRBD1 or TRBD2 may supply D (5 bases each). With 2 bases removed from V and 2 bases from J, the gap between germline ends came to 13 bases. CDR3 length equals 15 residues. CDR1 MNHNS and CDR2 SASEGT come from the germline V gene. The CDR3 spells CASSERAQGPYEQYF. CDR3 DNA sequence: TGTGCCAGCAGTGAACGGGCCCAGGGACCCTACGAGCAGTACTTC.

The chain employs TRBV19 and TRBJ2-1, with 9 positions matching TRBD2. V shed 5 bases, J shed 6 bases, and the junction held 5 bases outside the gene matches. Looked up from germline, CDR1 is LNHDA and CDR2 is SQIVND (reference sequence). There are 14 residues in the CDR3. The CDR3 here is CASSQSGRFNEQFF. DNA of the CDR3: TGTGCCAGTAGTCAGAGCGGGAGGTTCAATGAGCAGTTCTTC.

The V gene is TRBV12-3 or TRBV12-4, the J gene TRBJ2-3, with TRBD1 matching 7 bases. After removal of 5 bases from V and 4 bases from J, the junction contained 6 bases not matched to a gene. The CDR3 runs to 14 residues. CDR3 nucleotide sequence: TGTGCCAGCAGTCCGGGACAGCCAGCAGATACGCAGTATTTT. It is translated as CASSPGQPADTQYF.

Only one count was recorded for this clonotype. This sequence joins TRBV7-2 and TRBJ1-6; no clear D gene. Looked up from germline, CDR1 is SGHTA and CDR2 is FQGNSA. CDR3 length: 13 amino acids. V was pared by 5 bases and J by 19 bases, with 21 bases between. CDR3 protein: CASSKSQSVEFHF. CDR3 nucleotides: TGTGCCAGCAGCAAAAGCCAGAGTGTTGAATTTCACTTT.

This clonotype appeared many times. The CDR3 region is CASSSTGSRYIIYGYTF. CDR3 DNA: TGTGCCAGTAGTTCGACAGGGTCTCGCTACATTATCTATGGCTACACCTTC. V is TRBV19 and J is TRBJ1-2; 7 bases map to TRBD1. Germline V gene lookup returns CDR1 LNHDA and CDR2 SQIVND (reference sequence). V lost 5 bases, J lost 4 bases, and 16 bases stayed unmatched. CDR3 size: 17 residues.

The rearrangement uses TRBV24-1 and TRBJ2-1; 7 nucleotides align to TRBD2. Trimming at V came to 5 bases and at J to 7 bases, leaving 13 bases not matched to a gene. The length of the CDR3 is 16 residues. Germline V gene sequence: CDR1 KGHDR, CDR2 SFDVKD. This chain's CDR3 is CATSATSSTKGNEQFF. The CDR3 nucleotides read TGTGCCACCAGTGCGACTAGCAGTACGAAGGGGAATGAGCAGTTCTTC.

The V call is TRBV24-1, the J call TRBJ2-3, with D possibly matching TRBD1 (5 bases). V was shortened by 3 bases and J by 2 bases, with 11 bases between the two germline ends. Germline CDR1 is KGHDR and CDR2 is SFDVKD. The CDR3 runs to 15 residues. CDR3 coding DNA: TGTGCCACCAGTGATGGGGTGGGGCTCACAGATACGCAGTATTTT. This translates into CATSDGVGLTDTQYF.

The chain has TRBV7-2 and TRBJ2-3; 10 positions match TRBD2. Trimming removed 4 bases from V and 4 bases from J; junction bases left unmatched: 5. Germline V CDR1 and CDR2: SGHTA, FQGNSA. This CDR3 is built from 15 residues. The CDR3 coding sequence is TGTGCCAGCAGCTCCACTAGCGGGGCATCAGATACGCAGTATTTT. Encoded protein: CASSSTSGASDTQYF.

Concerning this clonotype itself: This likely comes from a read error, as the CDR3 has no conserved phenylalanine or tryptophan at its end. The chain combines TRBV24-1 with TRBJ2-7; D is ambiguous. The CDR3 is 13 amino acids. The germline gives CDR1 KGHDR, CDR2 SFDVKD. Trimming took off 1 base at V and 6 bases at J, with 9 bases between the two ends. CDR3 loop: CATSDFGPSEQYL. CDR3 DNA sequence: TGTGCCACCAGTGATTTTGGGCCATCCGAGCAGTACCTC.

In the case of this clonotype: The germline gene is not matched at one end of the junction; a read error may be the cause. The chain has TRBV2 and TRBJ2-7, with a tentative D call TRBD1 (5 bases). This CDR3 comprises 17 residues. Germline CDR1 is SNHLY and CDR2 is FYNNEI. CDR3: CAGSDTVGARVSSEQYF. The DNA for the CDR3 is TGTGCCGGCAGTGATACCGTAGGGGCGCGTGTTTCCTCCGAGCAGTACTTC.

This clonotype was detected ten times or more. The CDR3 nucleotides are TGTGCCAGCAGCTTAGCGGCGACAGGGGGTGTTCGCAATCAGCCCCAGCATTTT. Translating gives CASSLAATGGVRNQPQHF. The chain links TRBV7-8 to TRBJ1-5, with 9 bases that match TRBD1. CDR3 length: 18 amino acids. Germline assignment: CDR1 SGHVS and CDR2 FQNEAQ. The trim removed 0 bases at V and 2 bases at J, leaving 8 bases unmatched.

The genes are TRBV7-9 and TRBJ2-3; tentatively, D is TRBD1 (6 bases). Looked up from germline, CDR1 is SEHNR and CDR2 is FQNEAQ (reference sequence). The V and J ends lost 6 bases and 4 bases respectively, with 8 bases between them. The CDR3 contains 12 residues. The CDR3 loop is CASRGAPDTQYF. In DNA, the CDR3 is TGTGCCAGCAGGGGGGCCCCAGATACGCAGTATTTT.

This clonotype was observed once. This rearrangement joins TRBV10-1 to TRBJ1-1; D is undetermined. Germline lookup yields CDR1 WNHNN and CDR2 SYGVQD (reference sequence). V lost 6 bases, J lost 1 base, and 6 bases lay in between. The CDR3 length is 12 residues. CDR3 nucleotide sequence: TGCGCCAGCAGGGAGGGGAACACTGAAGCTTTCTTT. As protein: CASREGNTEAFF.

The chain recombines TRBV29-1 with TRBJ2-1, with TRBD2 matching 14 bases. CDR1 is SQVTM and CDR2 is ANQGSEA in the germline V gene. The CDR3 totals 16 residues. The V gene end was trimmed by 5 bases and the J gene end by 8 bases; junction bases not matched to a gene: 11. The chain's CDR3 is CSVTSTSGGAKDEQFF. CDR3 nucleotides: TGCAGCGTTACCTCGACTAGCGGGGGGGCCAAGGATGAGCAGTTCTTC.

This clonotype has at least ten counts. CDR3 sequence: CASSPWGTGEEKLFF. The CDR3, as DNA: TGTGCCAGCAGCCCCTGGGGGACAGGGGAAGAAAAACTGTTTTTT. The V call is TRBV7-6, the J call TRBJ1-4; 10 nucleotides agree with TRBD1. The CDR3 loop spans 15 amino acids. The junction had 8 bases not matched to a gene; V was cut back by 5 bases and J by 8 bases. Germline loops: CDR1 SGHVS, CDR2 FNYEAQ.

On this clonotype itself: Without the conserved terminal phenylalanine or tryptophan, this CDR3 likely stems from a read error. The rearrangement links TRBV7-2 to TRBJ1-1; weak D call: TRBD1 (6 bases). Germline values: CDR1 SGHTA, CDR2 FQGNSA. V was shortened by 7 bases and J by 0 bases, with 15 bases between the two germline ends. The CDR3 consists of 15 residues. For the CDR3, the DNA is TGTGCCAGCACCCCCCAGGGGATTATGAACACTGAAGCTTTCCTT. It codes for CASTPQGIMNTEAFL.

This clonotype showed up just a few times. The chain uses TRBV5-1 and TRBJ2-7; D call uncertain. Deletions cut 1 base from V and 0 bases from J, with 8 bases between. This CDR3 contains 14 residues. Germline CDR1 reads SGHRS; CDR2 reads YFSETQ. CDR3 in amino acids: CASSLHISSYEQYF. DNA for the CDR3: TGCGCCAGCAGCTTGCATATCAGCTCCTACGAGCAGTACTTC.

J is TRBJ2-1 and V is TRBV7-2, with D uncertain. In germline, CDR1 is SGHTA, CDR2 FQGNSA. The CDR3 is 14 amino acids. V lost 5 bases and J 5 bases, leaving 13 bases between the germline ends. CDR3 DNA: TGTGCCAGCAGCCTCGGGTCCCCCCACAATGAGCAGTTCTTC. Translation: CASSLGSPHNEQFF.

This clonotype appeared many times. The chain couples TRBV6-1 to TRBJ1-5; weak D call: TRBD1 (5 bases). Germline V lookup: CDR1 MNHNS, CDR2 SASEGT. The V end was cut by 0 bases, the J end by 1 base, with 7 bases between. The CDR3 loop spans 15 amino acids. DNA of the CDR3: TGTGCCAGCAGTGAAGCCAGGGCAAGCAATCAGCCCCAGCATTTT. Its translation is CASSEARASNQPQHF.

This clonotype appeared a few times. The CDR3 sequence: CASSPFPLAGGPFLEQYF. CDR3 in DNA: TGTGCCAGCAGTCCCTTCCCTCTAGCGGGGGGGCCATTTCTCGAGCAGTACTTC. This chain connects TRBV27 to TRBJ2-7; 12 bases map to TRBD2. V was pared by 5 bases and J by 6 bases, with 17 bases of the junction left unmatched. The CDR3 extends over 18 amino acids. Germline lookup yields CDR1 MNHEY and CDR2 SMNVEV (reference sequence).

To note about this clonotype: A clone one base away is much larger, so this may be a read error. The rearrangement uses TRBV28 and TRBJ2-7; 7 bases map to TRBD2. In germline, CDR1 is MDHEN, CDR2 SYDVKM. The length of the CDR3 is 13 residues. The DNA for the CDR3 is TGTGCCAGCAGCCTTATTACCCGACTAGCTCTTCTCTTC. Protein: CASSLITRLALLF.

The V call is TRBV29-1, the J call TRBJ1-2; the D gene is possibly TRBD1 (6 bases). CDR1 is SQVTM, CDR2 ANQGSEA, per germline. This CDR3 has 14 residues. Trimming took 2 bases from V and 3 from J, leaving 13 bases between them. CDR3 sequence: CSVEQGSPDYGYTF. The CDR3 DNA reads TGCAGCGTTGAACAGGGGAGTCCTGACTATGGCTACACCTTC.

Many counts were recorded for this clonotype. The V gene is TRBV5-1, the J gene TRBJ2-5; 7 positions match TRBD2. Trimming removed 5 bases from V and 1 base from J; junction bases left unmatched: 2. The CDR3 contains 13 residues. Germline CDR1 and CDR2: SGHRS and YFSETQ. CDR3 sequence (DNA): TGCGCCAGCAGACCGGGGGGCCAAGAGACCCAGTACTTC. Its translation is CASRPGGQETQYF.

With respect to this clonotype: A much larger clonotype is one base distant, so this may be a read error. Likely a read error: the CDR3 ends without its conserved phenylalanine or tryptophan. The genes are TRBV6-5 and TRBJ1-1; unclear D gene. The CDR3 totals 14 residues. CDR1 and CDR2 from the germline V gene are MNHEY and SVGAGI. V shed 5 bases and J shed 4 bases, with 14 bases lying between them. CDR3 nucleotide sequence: TGTGCCAGCAGTGAAGCGCCCGGAACCACTGAAGCTTTCTCT. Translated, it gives CASSEAPGTTEAFS.

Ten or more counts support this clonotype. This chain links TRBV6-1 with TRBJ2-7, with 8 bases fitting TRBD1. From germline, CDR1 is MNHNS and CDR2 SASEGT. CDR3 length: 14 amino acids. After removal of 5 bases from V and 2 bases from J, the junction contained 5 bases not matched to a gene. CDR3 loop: CASSLTGAPYEQYF. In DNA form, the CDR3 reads TGTGCCAGCAGTCTGACAGGGGCTCCCTACGAGCAGTACTTC.